A selection of T cell receptor beta chains follows, all from one sample in a study of Graves' ophthalmopathy and Graves' hyperthyroidism. One entry per CDR3 protein, called by TCRdb with MiXCR from the multiplex PCR reads. The repertoire consists of hundreds of thousands of distinct CDR3 sequences, with around 21% occurring once and the leading ten covering around 3%. The sample was peripheral blood. The receptors shown here come from a woman younger than 35 with stable Graves' hyperthyroidism. Both conserved end residues are part of each CDR3. The D gene is left open where the match is weak. Expanded clones get a size class; other rows say once, few or many, or leave the size out.

D gene | clone size | J gene | V gene | CDR3 DNA | CDR3 protein
TRBD2 | many | TRBJ2-5 | TRBV11-2 | TGTGCCAGCAGCTTAGGCCTAGCGGGAGGCTCAGGAGAGACCCAGTACTTC | CASSLGLAGGSGETQYF
TRBD1 | many | TRBJ1-2 | TRBV30 | TGTGCCTGGAGTCACAGGGGGCATCAAGGCTACACCTTC | CAWSHRGHQGYTF
- | - | TRBJ2-7 | TRBV5-1 | TGCGCCAGCAGGAAATCGACAGGACTCTACGAGCAGTACTTC | CASRKSTGLYEQYF
- | few | TRBJ1-6 | TRBV9 | TGTGCCAGCAGCGCCTACGACTCCAGGAGGGTTTCACCCCTCCACTTT | CASSAYDSRRVSPLHF
- | - | TRBJ1-2 | TRBV28 | TGTGCCAGCAGCGTACACTTCGGGAGTGGCTACACCTTC | CASSVHFGSGYTF
- | few | TRBJ2-7 | TRBV3-1 | TGTGCCAGCAGCCAAGGGACCAAGGCCTACGAGCAGTACTTC | CASSQGTKAYEQYF
TRBD2 | many | TRBJ2-3 | TRBV6-1 | TGTGCCAGCAGGGGACTAGCAGATACGCAGTATTTT | CASRGLADTQYF
- | - | TRBJ2-7 | TRBV4-1 | TGCGCCAGCAGCCAAACCCCCCGGGGGGCGGACTACGAGCAGTACTTC | CASSQTPRGADYEQYF
- | many | TRBJ2-7 | TRBV20-1 | TGCAGTGCTCCCTATAGACAAAAGGGCGAATACGAGCAGTACTTC | CSAPYRQKGEYEQYF
- | many | TRBJ2-4 | TRBV12-3/TRBV12-4 | TGTGCCAGCAGTCATCCCGGGACCGAAAAAAACATTCAGTACTTC | CASSHPGTEKNIQYF
- | many | TRBJ2-5 | TRBV6-1 | TGTGCCAGCAGTGGAACCCGGTCCACCCAAGAGACCCAGTACTTC | CASSGTRSTQETQYF
TRBD2 | - | TRBJ2-7 | TRBV30 | TGTGCCTGGAGTGCGGGACTAGCGGGGTCCTACGAGCAGTACTTC | CAWSAGLAGSYEQYF
- | many | TRBJ2-5 | TRBV7-9 | TGTGCCAGCAGCTTAGGAACGACGGGGTACCAAGAGACCCAGTACTTC | CASSLGTTGYQETQYF
TRBD2 | - | TRBJ2-2 | TRBV7-8 | TGTGCCAGCAGCCCTCCGGCGGGGGGAACCGGGGAGCTGTTTTTT | CASSPPAGGTGELFF
- | many | TRBJ2-7 | TRBV7-6 | TGTGCCAGCAGCACTCGCCCAGGAGCGATTTACGAGCAGTACTTC | CASSTRPGAIYEQYF
- | many | TRBJ2-7 | TRBV27 | TGTGCCAGCAGTTCCCCCCCTCTTTACGAGCAGTACTTC | CASSSPPLYEQYF
- | many | TRBJ2-6 | TRBV6-5 | TGTGCCAGCAGTTCACACAGCTCTGGGGCCAACGTCCTGACTTTC | CASSSHSSGANVLTF
TRBD1 | few | TRBJ1-2 | TRBV5-1 | TGCGCCAGCAGCCCGGGACAGGTCCGCTACACCTTC | CASSPGQVRYTF
- | - | TRBJ1-1 | TRBV6-1 | TGTGCCAGCAAATTCGGGACGGACCCTTTTGAAGCTTTCTTT | CASKFGTDPFEAFF
- | few | TRBJ1-1 | TRBV6-1 | TGTGCCAGCAGCCTGAGGCTTGGGGGAATGAACACTGAAGCTTTCTTT | CASSLRLGGMNTEAFF
- | few | TRBJ1-1 | TRBV6-1 | TGTGCCAGCAGTGTATCGGGACACCTAGACACTGAAGCTTTCTTT | CASSVSGHLDTEAFF
- | - | TRBJ1-2 | TRBV29-1 | TGCAGCGTTGGTTCCCCCCCGGGGACTAACTATGGCTACACCTTC | CSVGSPPGTNYGYTF
TRBD1 | - | TRBJ1-1 | TRBV6-1 | TGTGCCAGCAGTGGAAACAGGGGGCGTTGGACTGAAGCTTTCTTT | CASSGNRGRWTEAFF
- | once | TRBJ1-1 | TRBV6-1 | TGTGCCAGCAGCGCAACAACAGAGCGGGGGCAAGCTTTCTTT | CASSATTERGQAFF
TRBD1 | many | TRBJ1-3 | TRBV4-2 | TGTGCCAGCAGCAACATAGCCGGGACAGGCTCTGGAAACACCATATATTTT | CASSNIAGTGSGNTIYF
- | many | TRBJ2-5 | TRBV9 | TGTGCCAGCAGCGCTAGGGGAGGGAGGGGGCAAGAGACCCAGTACTTC | CASSARGGRGQETQYF
- | many | TRBJ2-7 | TRBV6-5 | TGTGCCAGCAGTTTCCGCTGGGATCGCGCGGAGCAGTACTTC | CASSFRWDRAEQYF
- | many | TRBJ2-5 | TRBV25-1 | TGTGCCAGCAGTGATGGTAGCTGGGGGGTAGCAGAGACCCAGTACTTC | CASSDGSWGVAETQYF
- | - | TRBJ1-6 | TRBV11-2 | TGTGCCAGCTTAGAGAAGGGCGGGGATTCACCCCTCCACTTT | CASLEKGGDSPLHF
- | many | TRBJ2-7 | TRBV2 | TGTGCCAGCAGTGAAGGGTCGCCCGTATCGTCCTACGAGCAGTACTTC | CASSEGSPVSSYEQYF
TRBD2 | - | TRBJ2-5 | TRBV3-1 | TGTGCCAGCAGCTCCCGGGGGGAGCAAGAGACCCAGTACTTC | CASSSRGEQETQYF
TRBD2 | - | TRBJ2-7 | TRBV27 | TGTGCCAGCAGTCCCTCCATAGGGACTAGCGGGAGCCTCCCTTACGAGCAGTACTTC | CASSPSIGTSGSLPYEQYF
- | many | TRBJ2-1 | TRBV12-3/TRBV12-4 | TGTGCCAGCAGTTTAGGGACGGGCGGCCACTCCTACAATGAGCAGTTCTTC | CASSLGTGGHSYNEQFF
TRBD1 | once | TRBJ1-1 | TRBV7-3 | TGTGCCAGCAGCTTGGGGGACCTGGGACAGGGTTGGACTGAAGCTTTCTTT | CASSLGDLGQGWTEAFF
- | many | TRBJ2-2 | TRBV6-1 | TGTGCCAGCAGTGATTGGCAGGGCCCCACCTCGAACACCGGGGAGCTGTTTTTT | CASSDWQGPTSNTGELFF
TRBD1 | - | TRBJ2-7 | TRBV27 | TGTGCCAGCAGCCGACTCCGGGACAGGGCCCCCTACGAGCAGTACTTC | CASSRLRDRAPYEQYF
- | many | TRBJ2-7 | TRBV10-3 | TGTGCCATCAGTGTACAGGGATCCTACGAGCAGTACTTC | CAISVQGSYEQYF
- | few | TRBJ1-5 | TRBV27 | TGTGCCAGCAGCAAGATCAATCAGCCCCAGCATTTT | CASSKINQPQHF
TRBD1 | many | TRBJ1-2 | TRBV5-1 | TGCGCCAGCAGCTTGGCAGGACAGGGGGATAACTATGGCGGCTACACCTTC | CASSLAGQGDNYGGYTF
- | many | TRBJ2-5 | TRBV4-1 | TGCGCCAGCAGGGGTGAGAAGACCCAGTACTTC | CASRGEKTQYF
- | few | TRBJ2-7 | TRBV6-5 | TGTGCCAGCAGTTACGGGCAGGGAACAGGCGAGCAGTACTTC | CASSYGQGTGEQYF
- | many | TRBJ2-5 | TRBV29-1 | TGCAGCGTTGACCGGGGAGGGACCCAGTACTTC | CSVDRGGTQYF
- | few | TRBJ1-5 | TRBV14 | TGTGCCAGCAGCCAAGATGCCGAAGACCAAGGAGTCGCCGCGGGTCCTAATCAGCCCCAGCATTTT | CASSQDAEDQGVAAGPNQPQHF
- | few | TRBJ2-5 | TRBV5-1 | TGCGCCAGCAGCCCGTCGCCCCGAGGGGGAGGAGAGACCCAGTACTTC | CASSPSPRGGGETQYF
TRBD1 | many | TRBJ1-1 | TRBV6-5 | TGTGCCAGCAGAATGACAGGGTCGACTGAAGCTTTCTTT | CASRMTGSTEAFF